This T cell receptor (beta chain) came from a study of regulatory T cells in long-lasting Graves disease. General study results and limits: The study found TRBV28, TRBJ1-2 and TRBJ2-5 favored in persistent disease.

According to the study, TCR beta libraries were built with iRepertoire HTBI primers and CDR3-region Arm-PCR. In TCRdb, the multiplex PCR reads were re-called with MiXCR into one record per CDR3 protein. This table holds fewer than 650,000 distinct CDR3 sequences, around 15% found once. The V gene end was trimmed by 8 bases and the J gene end by 6 bases; junction bases not matched to a gene: 14. Germline CDR1 reads SGHKS; CDR2 reads YYEKEE (reference sequence). This CDR3 spans 14 amino acids. Time point here: newly diagnosed GD, antithyroid drugs for less than 3 months. There was RNA extracted from PBMCs, and the TCR library was made from it. This clonotype appeared many times. As yet, its antigen is unknown. These same records also appear under a second study, on T cells in Graves' hyperthyroidism and ophthalmopathy. In that study: Blood shared most expanded thyroid clonotypes above 0.001.

This specimen was peripheral blood mononuclear cells (PBMCs), taken at new diagnosis, from a patient treated with antithyroid drugs. The chain joins TRBV5-5 to TRBJ2-7; 7 nucleotides agree with TRBD2. The TCR originated in a man aged 18 to 30 with Graves disease. CDR3 loop: CASSGGDLTSEQYF. In nucleotides, the CDR3 is TGTGCCAGTTCTGGGGGGGACTTGACCTCCGAGCAGTACTTC.